This TCR beta chain was captured in a study of PD-1 blockade in classical Hodgkin lymphoma. V shed 0 bases, J shed 4 bases, and the junction held 4 bases outside the gene matches. The CDR3 has 15 residues. Per germline, CDR1 SGHRS and CDR2 YFSETQ. This sample's time point: newly diagnosed, previously untreated cHL patient sample. Starting with thawed PBMCs, CD4+ T cells were purified by magnetic negative selection. The repertoire was sequenced with immunoSEQ multiplex PCR; TCRdb's copy has only in-frame clones and lacks some. The repertoire includes approximately 26,000 clones, 75% to 95% of them detected once, and about 0.54% sits in the top ten.

The clonotype originates from a human donor with classical Hodgkin lymphoma. Sequencing was done on a sample of CD4+ T cells from blood. This chain uses TRBV5-1 with TRBJ1-2, with 9 bases fitting TRBD1. DNA of the CDR3: TGCGCCAGCAGCTTGGTCCCGACAGGGGGCTATGGCTACACCTTC. It codes for CASSLVPTGGYGYTF.